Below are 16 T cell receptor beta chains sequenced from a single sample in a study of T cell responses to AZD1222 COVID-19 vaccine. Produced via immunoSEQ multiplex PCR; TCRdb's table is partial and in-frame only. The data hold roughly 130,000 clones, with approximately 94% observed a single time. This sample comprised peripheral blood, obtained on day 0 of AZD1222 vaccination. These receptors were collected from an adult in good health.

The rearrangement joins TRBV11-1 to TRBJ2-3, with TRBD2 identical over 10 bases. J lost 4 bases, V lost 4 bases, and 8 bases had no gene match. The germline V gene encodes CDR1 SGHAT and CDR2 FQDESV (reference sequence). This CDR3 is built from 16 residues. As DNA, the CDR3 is TGTGCCAGCAGCTCTAGAGCGGGAGGGCCCGCAGATACGCAGTATTTT. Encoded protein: CASSSRAGGPADTQYF.

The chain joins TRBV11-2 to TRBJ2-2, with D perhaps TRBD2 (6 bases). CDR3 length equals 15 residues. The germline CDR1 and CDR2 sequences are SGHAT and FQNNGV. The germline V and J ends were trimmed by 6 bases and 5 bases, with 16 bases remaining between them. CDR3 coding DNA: TGTGCCAGCAGTCCCTGGGGCGGGGCGACCGGGGAGCTGTTTTTT. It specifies CASSPWGGATGELFF.

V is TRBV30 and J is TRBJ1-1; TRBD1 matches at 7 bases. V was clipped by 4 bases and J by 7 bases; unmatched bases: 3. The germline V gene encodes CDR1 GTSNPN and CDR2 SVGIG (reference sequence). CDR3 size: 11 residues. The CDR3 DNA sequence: TGTGCCTGGAAGGGGGCGATTGAAGCTTTCTTT. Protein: CAWKGAIEAFF.

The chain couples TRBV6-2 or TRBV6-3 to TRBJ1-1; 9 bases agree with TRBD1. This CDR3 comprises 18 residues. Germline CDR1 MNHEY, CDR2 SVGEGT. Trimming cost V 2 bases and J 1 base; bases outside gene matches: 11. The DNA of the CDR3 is TGTGCCAGCAGTTACGGCCACAGGGGGCCTCGGGCGAACACTGAAGCTTTCTTT. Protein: CASSYGHRGPRANTEAFF.

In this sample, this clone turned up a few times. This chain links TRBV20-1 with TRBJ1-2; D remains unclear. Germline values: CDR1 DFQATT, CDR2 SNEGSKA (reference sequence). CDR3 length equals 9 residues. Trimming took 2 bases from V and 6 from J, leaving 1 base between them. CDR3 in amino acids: CSARHGYTF. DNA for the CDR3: TGCAGTGCTAGACATGGCTACACCTTC.

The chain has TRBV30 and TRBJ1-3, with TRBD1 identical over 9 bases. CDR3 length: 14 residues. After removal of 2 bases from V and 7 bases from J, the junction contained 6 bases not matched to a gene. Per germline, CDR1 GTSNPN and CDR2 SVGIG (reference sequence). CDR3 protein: CAWSLTGGSNTIYF. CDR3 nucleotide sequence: TGTGCCTGGAGTCTGACAGGGGGGAGCAACACCATATATTTT.

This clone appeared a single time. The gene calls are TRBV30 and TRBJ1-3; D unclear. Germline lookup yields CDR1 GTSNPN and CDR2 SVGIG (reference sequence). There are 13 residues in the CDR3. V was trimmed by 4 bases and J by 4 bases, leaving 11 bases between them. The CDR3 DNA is TGTGCCTGGAACGGACGGTCGGGAAACACCATATATTTT. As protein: CAWNGRSGNTIYF.

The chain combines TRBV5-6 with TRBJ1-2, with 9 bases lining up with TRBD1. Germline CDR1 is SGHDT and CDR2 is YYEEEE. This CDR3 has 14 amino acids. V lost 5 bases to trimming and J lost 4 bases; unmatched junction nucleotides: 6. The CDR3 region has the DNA TGTGCCAGCAGGGTCCGGGACAGGGCCTATGGCTACACCTTC. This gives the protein CASRVRDRAYGYTF.

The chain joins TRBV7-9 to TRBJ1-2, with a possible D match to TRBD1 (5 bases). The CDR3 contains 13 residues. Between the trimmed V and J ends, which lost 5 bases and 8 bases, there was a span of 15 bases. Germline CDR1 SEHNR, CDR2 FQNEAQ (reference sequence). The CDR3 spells CASSPGGFDGYTF. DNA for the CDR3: TGTGCCAGCAGCCCGGGGGGGTTTGACGGCTACACCTTC.

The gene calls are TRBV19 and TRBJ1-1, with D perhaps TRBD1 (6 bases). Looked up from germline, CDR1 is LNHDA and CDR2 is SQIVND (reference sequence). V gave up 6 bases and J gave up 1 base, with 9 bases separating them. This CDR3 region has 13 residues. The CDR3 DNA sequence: TGTGCCAGTAGCGTGACAGGGAACACTGAAGCTTTCTTT. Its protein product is CASSVTGNTEAFF.

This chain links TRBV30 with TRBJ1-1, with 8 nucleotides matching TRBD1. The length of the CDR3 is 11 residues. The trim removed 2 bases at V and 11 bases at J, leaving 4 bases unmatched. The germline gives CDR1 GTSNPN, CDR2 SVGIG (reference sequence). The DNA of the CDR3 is TGTGCCTGGAGTCAGGGGGCGTTTGCTTTCTTT. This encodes CAWSQGAFAFF.

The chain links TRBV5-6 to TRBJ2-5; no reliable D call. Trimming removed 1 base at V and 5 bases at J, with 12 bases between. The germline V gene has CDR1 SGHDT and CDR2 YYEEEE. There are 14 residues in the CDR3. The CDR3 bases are TGTGCCAGCAGCTTGCGGACCCGAAGGGAGACCCAGTACTTC. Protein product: CASSLRTRRETQYF.

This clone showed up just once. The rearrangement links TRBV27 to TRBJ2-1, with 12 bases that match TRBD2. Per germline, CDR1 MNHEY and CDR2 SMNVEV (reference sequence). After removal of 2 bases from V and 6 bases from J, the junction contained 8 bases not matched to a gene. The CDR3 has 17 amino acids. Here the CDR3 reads CASSLGPGLAGINEQFF. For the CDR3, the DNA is TGTGCCAGCAGTTTAGGGCCCGGACTAGCGGGGATCAATGAGCAGTTCTTC.

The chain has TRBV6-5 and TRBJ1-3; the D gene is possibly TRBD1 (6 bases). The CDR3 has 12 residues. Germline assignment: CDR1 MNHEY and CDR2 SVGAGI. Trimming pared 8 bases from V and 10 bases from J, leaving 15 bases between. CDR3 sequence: CASGVQGKTIYF. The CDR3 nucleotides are TGTGCCAGCGGGGTACAGGGCAAGACCATATATTTT.

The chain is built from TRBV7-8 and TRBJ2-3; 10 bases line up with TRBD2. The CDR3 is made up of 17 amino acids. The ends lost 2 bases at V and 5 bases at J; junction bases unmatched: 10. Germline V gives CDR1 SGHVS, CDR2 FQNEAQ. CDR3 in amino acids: CASSLYGLAVEVDTQYF. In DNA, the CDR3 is TGTGCCAGCAGCTTATACGGACTAGCGGTAGAGGTAGATACGCAGTATTTT.

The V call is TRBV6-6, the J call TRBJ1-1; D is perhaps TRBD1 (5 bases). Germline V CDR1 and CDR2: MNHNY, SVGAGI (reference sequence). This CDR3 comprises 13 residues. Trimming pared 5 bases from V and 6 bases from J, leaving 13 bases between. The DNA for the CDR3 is TGTGCCAGCAGTCCCCAGGGCGTAGCTGAAGCTTTCTTT. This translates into CASSPQGVAEAFF.